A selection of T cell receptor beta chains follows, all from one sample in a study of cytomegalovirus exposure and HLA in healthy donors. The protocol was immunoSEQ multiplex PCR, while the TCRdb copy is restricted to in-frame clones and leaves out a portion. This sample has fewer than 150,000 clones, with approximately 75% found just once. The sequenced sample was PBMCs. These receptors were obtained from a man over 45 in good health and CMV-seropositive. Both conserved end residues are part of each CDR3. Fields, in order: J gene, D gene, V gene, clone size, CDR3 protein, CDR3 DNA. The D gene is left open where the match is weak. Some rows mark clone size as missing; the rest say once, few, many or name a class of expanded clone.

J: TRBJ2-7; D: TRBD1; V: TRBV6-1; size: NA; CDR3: CASSGDRAYEQYF; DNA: TGTGCCAGCAGTGGGGACAGGGCCTACGAGCAGTACTTC
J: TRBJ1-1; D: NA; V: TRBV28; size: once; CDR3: CASSLWVGANTEAFF; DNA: TGTGCCAGCAGTTTATGGGTAGGGGCGAACACTGAAGCTTTCTTT
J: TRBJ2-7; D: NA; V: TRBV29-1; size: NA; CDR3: CSVATGNSYEQYF; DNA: TGCAGCGTTGCGACAGGCAACTCCTACGAGCAGTACTTC
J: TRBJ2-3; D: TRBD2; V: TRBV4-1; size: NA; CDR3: CASSQEFRGLATDTQYF; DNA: TGCGCCAGCAGCCAAGAGTTTAGGGGACTAGCAACAGATACGCAGTATTTT
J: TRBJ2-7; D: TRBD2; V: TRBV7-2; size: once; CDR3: CASSFLAGGGYEQYF; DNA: TGTGCCAGCAGCTTCCTAGCGGGAGGGGGGTACGAGCAGTACTTC
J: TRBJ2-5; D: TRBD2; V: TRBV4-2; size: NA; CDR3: CASSQEGTSGTETQYF; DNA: TGTGCCAGCAGCCAAGAAGGGACTAGCGGGACAGAGACCCAGTACTTC
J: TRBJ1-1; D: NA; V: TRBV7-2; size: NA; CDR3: CASSFGSVNTEAFF; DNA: TGTGCCAGCAGCTTTGGTTCGGTGAACACTGAAGCTTTCTTT
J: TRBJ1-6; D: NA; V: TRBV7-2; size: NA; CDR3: CASSLDHAGGSPLHF; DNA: TGTGCCAGCAGCCTAGACCACGCGGGGGGTTCACCCCTCCACTTT
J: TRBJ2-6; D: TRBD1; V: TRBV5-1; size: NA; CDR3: CASNLGQLSGANVLTF; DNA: TGCGCCAGCAACTTGGGACAGCTCTCTGGGGCCAACGTCCTGACTTTC
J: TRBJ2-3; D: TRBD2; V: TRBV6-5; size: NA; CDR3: CASSSLAGSTDTQYF; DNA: TGTGCCAGCAGTTCTCTAGCGGGCAGCACAGATACGCAGTATTTT
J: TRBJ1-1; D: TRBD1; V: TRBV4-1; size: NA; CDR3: CASSQDTLPRQGGTEAFF; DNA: TGCGCCAGCAGCCAAGACACCCTTCCCAGACAGGGGGGAACTGAAGCTTTCTTT
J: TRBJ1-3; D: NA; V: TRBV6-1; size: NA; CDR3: CASTRVRESGNTIYF; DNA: TGTGCCAGCACCCGAGTCAGGGAATCTGGAAACACCATATATTTT
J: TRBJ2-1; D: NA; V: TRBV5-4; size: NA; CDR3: CASSLGAGTGRRNEQFF; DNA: TGTGCCAGCAGCTTGGGTGCGGGAACCGGTCGGAGGAATGAGCAGTTCTTC
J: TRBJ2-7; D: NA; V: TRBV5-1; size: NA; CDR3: CASSLSQGTGEQYF; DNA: TGCGCCAGCAGCTTGTCCCAGGGGACCGGTGAGCAGTACTTC
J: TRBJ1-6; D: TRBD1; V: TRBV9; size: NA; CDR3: CASSVAETGNSPLHF; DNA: TGTGCCAGCAGCGTAGCTGAGACAGGGAATTCACCCCTCCACTTT